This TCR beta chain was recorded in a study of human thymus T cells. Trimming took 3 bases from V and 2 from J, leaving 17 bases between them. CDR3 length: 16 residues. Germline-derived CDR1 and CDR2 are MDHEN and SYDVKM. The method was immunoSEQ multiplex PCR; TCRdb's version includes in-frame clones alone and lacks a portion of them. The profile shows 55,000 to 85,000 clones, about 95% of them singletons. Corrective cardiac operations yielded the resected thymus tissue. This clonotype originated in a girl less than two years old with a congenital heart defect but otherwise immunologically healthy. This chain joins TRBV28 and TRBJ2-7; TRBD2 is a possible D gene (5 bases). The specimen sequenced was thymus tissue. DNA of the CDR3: TGTGCCAGCAGTTTCCCCTCGAGCGGCCCAACCTACGAGCAGTACTTC. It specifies CASSFPSSGPTYEQYF.